This passage covers 7 T cell receptor beta chains from one sample sequenced in a study of T cells after yellow fever vaccination. TCRdb re-derived calls from the 5' RACE reads in MiXCR, one entry per CDR3 protein. The sample lists 120,000 or so distinct CDR3 sequences; 15% were seen once. The sample consisted of CD8+ T cells sorted from PBMCs, taken 5 days after the yellow fever booster vaccination. These receptors were collected from a man aged 18 to 30 who received the YFV17D yellow fever vaccine.

This chain connects TRBV21-1 to TRBJ1-5. TRBV21-1 constitutes a pseudogene. This CDR3 is 17 amino acids long. CDR3 coding DNA: TGTGCCAGCACCCGACGGAGGGTAGTCTCGTGTGATCAGCCCCAGCATTTT. Encoded protein: CASTRRRVVSCDQPQHF.

This clonotype was seen a handful of times. The chain couples TRBV6-5 to TRBJ2-3, with D maybe TRBD2 (6 bases). Germline CDR1 is MNHEY and CDR2 is SVGAGI. V lost 0 bases and J lost 2, with 15 bases in between. This CDR3 is 17 amino acids long. The DNA of the CDR3 is TGTGCCAGCAGTTACTCGACGGCTAGCGAAGACACAGATACGCAGTATTTT. Translation gives CASSYSTASEDTDTQYF.

This clonotype occurred many times. V gene TRBV19 combines with J gene TRBJ2-5; 13 nucleotides match TRBD2. The V and J ends lost 3 bases and 8 bases, in that order; junction bases with no gene match: 6. The germline CDR1 and CDR2 sequences are LNHDA and SQIVND (reference sequence). The CDR3 covers 15 residues. The CDR3 sequence: CASSMTSGGLTTQYF. CDR3 DNA sequence: TGTGCCAGTAGTATGACTAGCGGGGGGCTTACAACCCAGTACTTC.

This clonotype was seen a handful of times. J is TRBJ2-7 and V is TRBV5-1, with TRBD1 matching over 11 bases. The CDR3 is 15 amino acids. Germline V gene sequence: CDR1 SGHRS, CDR2 YFSETQ. V was pared by 2 bases and J by 6 bases, with 7 bases of the junction left unmatched. DNA for the CDR3: TGCGCCAGCAGCTTACGAGGGACAGGGGGAAGCGAGCAGTACTTC. It yields the protein CASSLRGTGGSEQYF.

This clonotype was seen more than once but under ten times. The V gene is TRBV28, the J gene TRBJ1-3, with D maybe TRBD1 (5 bases). Germline V gene data show CDR1 as MDHEN and CDR2 as SYDVKM. This CDR3 region has 13 residues. V was cut by 5 bases and J by 2 bases, with 7 bases left in between. The CDR3 region has the DNA TGTGCCAGCAGTATGGGGCCTGGAAACACCATATATTTT. Its translation is CASSMGPGNTIYF.

This clonotype was recorded a few times. The rearrangement joins TRBV7-2 to TRBJ2-1, with 11 bases fitting TRBD1. The V segment lost 4 bases and the J segment 6 bases; nucleotides outside the gene matches: 8. There are 16 residues in the CDR3. Germline CDR1 and CDR2: SGHTA and FQGNSA. The CDR3 nucleotides read TGTGCCAGCAGCTCCCCCGGGACAGGGGGTATCAATGAGCAGTTCTTC. Its translation is CASSSPGTGGINEQFF.

The V and J genes are TRBV9 and TRBJ2-3; 8 bases are shared with TRBD2. Germline-derived CDR1 and CDR2 are SGDLS and YYNGEE. CDR3 length equals 13 residues. J lost 5 bases, V lost 6 bases, and 5 bases had no gene match. The CDR3 DNA follows: TGTGCCAGCACACGGGGGGGGGAAGATACGCAGTATTTT. It is translated as CASTRGGEDTQYF.